This T cell receptor (beta chain) was profiled in a study of blood T cell repertoires in COVID-19 (TCRdb year 2020). With respect to the entire study: Samples from collaborators originated in the United States, Italy and Spain and spanned both the acute and convalescent phases of COVID-19. The prospective study material was composed of cDNA or gDNA derived from T cells, B-cell-depleted T cells, or PBMCs. The dataset comprised deeply sampled blood TCRbeta repertoires from subjects exposed to, actively infected with, or recovered from COVID-19. The repertoires were released in a freely available public database meant as a resource for research on the immune response to SARS-CoV-2. Samples were obtained from the ongoing ImmuneRACE study (first 160 participants) and from over 1,000 subjects provided by 6 global collaborators. A de-identified subject ID, COVID-19 status, age in years and sex were almost always included in the sample metadata. Where available, HLA class I and class II types were taken from metadata supplied by the sample provider and were not determined by assay-based typing.

CDR1 is given as MNHEY and CDR2 as SVGAGI, both from the germline V gene. There are 15 amino acids in the CDR3, from cysteine to phenylalanine inclusive. Just CDR3 DNA is preserved here, 45 bases in frame from base 1. V was cut back by 8 bases and J by 0 bases, leaving a gap of 14 bases between them. Participants in the prospective study were aged roughly 18 to 89 years, lived in 20 to 30 United States geographic areas, and enrolled through a virtual design. In the prospective study, cohorts were assigned on the basis of participant-reported clinical history obtained from a screening survey and a study questionnaire. Each participant in the prospective study had whole blood, serum and a nasopharyngeal or oropharyngeal swab collected by mobile phlebotomists. Over a roughly two-month period, participants in the prospective study had the option of providing additional blood draws and questionnaires. Before DNA extraction, blood samples from the prospective study were shipped at room temperature or frozen.

The immunoSEQ Assay, a bias-controlled multiplex PCR, was used to amplify TCRbeta CDR3 regions from genomic DNA. Processing in the source paper ran as follows. Nucleated cell counts per sample were estimated from amplification of reference gene primers within the assay. To quantify the absolute abundance of each unique TCRbeta CDR3 rearrangement, sequence reads were collapsed and filtered. For each sample, productive Simpson clonality was calculated as the square root of Simpson's diversity index across productive rearrangements. Not all clones reach the TCRdb copy of this immuneACCESS table, which keeps in-frame sequences only. Checked studies attribute under half of the gap to unresolved V genes and leave the rest unexplained. The V and J calls and the clone size are those of that table, but D and trimming were determined from the DNA. The sample contains 200,000 to 250,000 clones, approximately 92% of them found a single time. The top ten clonotypes cover about 3.3% of the sample.

Comments on this clone: There is no known antigen for this receptor. It has no much larger one-base neighbor in the sample; base qualities were not kept.

What the research found in general, with its limitations: How much clinical and demographic metadata was included differed by source and by participant, and the metadata was provided uncurated.

This receptor chain uses TRBV6-5 and TRBJ1-5, with the identity of the D gene unclear. Sequencing used PBMCs or T cells enriched from blood (not recorded which). This sequence was found in a woman aged 18-35 years in a cohort exposed to, infected with or recovered from COVID-19 (not recorded which). Here is the DNA: TGTGCCAGCCTGAGAGGACTGCCTAGCAATCAGCCCCAGCATTTT. Its protein product is CASLRGLPSNQPQHF.